This TCR beta chain appears in the sequencing data of a study of PD-1 blockade in classical Hodgkin lymphoma. The CDR3 extends over 14 amino acids. Germline CDR1 is SNHLY and CDR2 is FYNNEI. Trimming pared 6 bases from V and 2 bases from J, leaving 14 bases between. Libraries were prepared by immunoSEQ multiplex PCR; TCRdb keeps only in-frame clonotypes and omits some of them. The sample yields tens of thousands of clones, around 89% seen once. This clone occurred once. The time point here: cycle 4 day 1 (C4D1), after 6 weeks of nivolumab. In every patient, relapse followed autologous stem cell transplantation, while exposure to brentuximab vedotin differed.

The clonotype was recovered from a human donor with classical Hodgkin lymphoma. This specimen consisted of peripheral blood mononuclear cells (PBMCs), obtained before the fourth cycle of nivolumab. The gene calls are TRBV2 and TRBJ2-7; D not certain. The CDR3 here is CASSPGWTTYEQYF. The DNA of the CDR3 is TGTGCCAGCAGCCCAGGTTGGACCACCTACGAGCAGTACTTC.